The 3 T cell receptor beta chains reported below all come from one sample, sequenced in a study of T cell repertoires in cytomegalovirus infection. One entry per CDR3 protein, called by TCRdb with MiXCR from the reads. The table records 450,000 to 600,000 distinct CDR3 sequences, around 35% of them present only once. For these receptors, no antigen is known. Source: cultured PBMCs, taken from culture after CMV antigen stimulation. The receptors shown here come from a human donor in good health (CMV status not recorded). Some clones in this sample may be carry-over from other donors' samples.

This clonotype was detected once. The junction departs from germline at one end; a sequencing error may be responsible. The rearrangement links TRBV5-1 to TRBJ2-1, with 9 bases identical to TRBD2. Germline loops: CDR1 SGHRS, CDR2 YFSETQ. The CDR3 has 14 residues. CDR3 nucleotide sequence: TGCGCCGGCAGCTTGGCGGGAGGGCCGAATGAGCAGTTCTTC. The encoded protein is CAGSLAGGPNEQFF.

The rearrangement links TRBV6-5 to TRBJ2-7, with D perhaps being TRBD1 or TRBD2 (5 bases each). V was shortened by 2 bases and J by 2 bases, with 19 bases between the two germline ends. The CDR3 consists of 17 residues. CDR1 is MNHEY and CDR2 is SVGAGI in the germline V gene. The CDR3 region has the DNA TGTGCCAGCAGTTACCGTCTCTGGGCGAGGGACCCCTACGAGCAGTACGTC. It is translated as CASSYRLWARDPYEQYV.

The V call is TRBV6-1, the J call TRBJ2-1; 7 bases map to TRBD2. The CDR3 covers 16 residues. The J segment lost 4 bases and the V segment lost 8 bases, leaving 14 bases of the junction unmatched. Germline CDR1 and CDR2: MNHNS and SASEGT. CDR3 sequence: CASRLGVAGNYNEQFF. The CDR3 DNA follows: TGTGCCAGCCGTCTCGGGGTAGCGGGCAATTACAATGAGCAGTTCTTC.